These 26 T cell receptor beta chains originate from one sample sequenced in a study of cytomegalovirus exposure and HLA in healthy donors. The primer mix had 60 Vbeta and 13 Jbeta primers. Sequencing was performed with immunoSEQ multiplex PCR; in TCRdb, only in-frame clones are kept and a portion is missing. Among 95,000 to 150,000 clones listed, over 60% were seen once. Sample: PBMCs. All receptors come from a human donor in good health.

This clone has just a few counts. This chain joins TRBV11-3 and TRBJ2-1; 7 nucleotides agree with TRBD2. This CDR3 is 15 amino acids long. Looked up from germline, CDR1 is SGHNT and CDR2 is YENEEA. With 5 bases clipped from V and 6 bases from J, the junction kept 10 bases outside the gene matches. The CDR3 here is CASSRGLDRRNEQFF. The CDR3 coding sequence is TGTGCCAGCAGCCGTGGACTAGATCGACGCAATGAGCAGTTCTTC.

The chain couples TRBV10-1 to TRBJ2-7; D call uncertain. This CDR3 region has 15 residues. The germline V gene has CDR1 WNHNN and CDR2 SYGVQD (reference sequence). Trimming left V 0 bases short and J 3 bases short, with 12 bases between. In DNA form, the CDR3 reads TGCGCCAGCAGTGAGTCAAAGACTGCTAGCTACGAGCAGTACTTC. Protein: CASSESKTASYEQYF.

Only a few counts were recorded for this clone. As DNA, the CDR3 is TGTGCCAGCAGTCCCCTCGGACAGGGCTACAATGAGCAGTTCTTC. Protein sequence: CASSPLGQGYNEQFF. V and J are TRBV6-4 and TRBJ2-1, with TRBD1 identical over 8 bases. V trimming: 5 bases; J trimming: 3 bases; junction bases outside the gene matches: 6. Germline CDR1 is MRHNA and CDR2 is SNTAGT. The CDR3 covers 15 residues.

The rearrangement joins TRBV7-8 to TRBJ1-4; 7 bases fit TRBD1. After removal of 4 bases from V and 15 bases from J, the junction contained 11 bases not matched to a gene. Germline loops: CDR1 SGHVS, CDR2 FQNEAQ. The CDR3 length is 13 residues. This CDR3 is CASSSRDSLKVFF. The CDR3 region has the DNA TGTGCCAGCAGCTCGCGGGACAGCTTGAAGGTGTTTTTT.

The CDR3 reads CASSEYQGGFAGELFF. The CDR3 bases are TGTGCCAGCAGTGAATACCAGGGGGGATTCGCCGGGGAGCTGTTTTTT. The chain uses TRBV2 and TRBJ2-2, with a weak D call TRBD1 (7 bases). The V gene lost 2 bases and the J gene lost 6 bases, with 16 bases spanning the gap. CDR1 is SNHLY, CDR2 FYNNEI, per germline. The CDR3 consists of 16 residues.

This rearrangement joins TRBV19 to TRBJ1-5; D is unclear. Germline CDR1 LNHDA, CDR2 SQIVND (reference sequence). This CDR3 is built from 18 residues. V shed 3 bases and J shed 0 bases, with 18 bases lying between them. CDR3 residues: CASSIGGIGPYSNQPQHF. As DNA, the CDR3 is TGTGCCAGTAGTATCGGAGGCATAGGCCCGTATAGCAATCAGCCCCAGCATTTT.

The chain links TRBV9 to TRBJ2-2, with 9 bases fitting TRBD1. J lost 4 bases, V lost 0 bases, and 10 bases had no gene match. The germline gives CDR1 SGDLS, CDR2 YYNGEE. The CDR3 covers 18 residues. The CDR3 loop reads CASSVVPRGQGGTGELFF. The CDR3 bases are TGTGCCAGCAGCGTAGTCCCCAGGGGACAGGGTGGCACCGGGGAGCTGTTTTTT. Together with reference TRBV9 and TRBJ2-2, the CDR3 gives the full variable domain: DSGVTQTPKHLITATGQRVTLRCSPRSGDLSVYWYQQSLDQGLQFLIQYYNGEERAKGNILERFSAQQFPDLHSELNLSSLELGDSALYFCASSVVPRGQGGTGELFFGEGSRLTVL.

The chain links TRBV19 to TRBJ2-1; the D gene is possibly TRBD1 (7 bases). CDR3 length equals 13 residues. Germline CDR1 is LNHDA and CDR2 is SQIVND (reference sequence). The V end lost 10 bases, the J end lost 7 bases, and 17 bases lay between the germline ends. DNA for the CDR3: TGTGCCACTAAGGGGGCGGGGTTAAATGAGCAGTTCTTC. This encodes CATKGAGLNEQFF.

The chain links TRBV2 to TRBJ1-3, with D unclear. Germline V lookup: CDR1 SNHLY, CDR2 FYNNEI. V was clipped by 3 bases and J by 0 bases, with 9 bases between them. The CDR3 totals 15 residues. Written as DNA, the CDR3 is TGTGCCAGCAGTGACAGGTCCCACTCTGGAAACACCATATATTTT. Its protein is CASSDRSHSGNTIYF.

This chain uses TRBV7-9 with TRBJ1-5; tentative D call: TRBD1 (6 bases). The CDR3 totals 15 residues. CDR1 is SEHNR, CDR2 FQNEAQ, per germline (reference sequence). The V end lost 5 bases, the J end lost 1 base, and 12 bases lay between the germline ends. The CDR3: CASSQGGGSNQPQHF. In DNA form, the CDR3 reads TGTGCCAGCAGCCAAGGGGGGGGGAGCAATCAGCCCCAGCATTTT.

The chain recombines TRBV15 with TRBJ1-2; D gene uncertain. Trimming took off 0 bases at V and 4 bases at J, with 12 bases between the two ends. Germline loops: CDR1 LNHNV, CDR2 YYDKDF (reference sequence). The CDR3 consists of 15 residues. The CDR3 DNA is TGTGCCACCAGCAGAGACGGGAGAAATGGCTATGGCTACACCTTC. This sequence encodes CATSRDGRNGYGYTF.

CDR3 DNA sequence: TGTGCCAGCAGTTTATGGGTCGGGGGAACATACACAGATACGCAGTATTTT. Protein sequence: CASSLWVGGTYTDTQYF. This chain connects TRBV28 to TRBJ2-3, with D maybe TRBD2 (6 bases). Germline loops: CDR1 MDHEN, CDR2 SYDVKM. The CDR3 consists of 17 residues. Trimming cost V 0 bases and J 2 bases, with 15 bases left between them.

V is TRBV5-1 and J is TRBJ2-5, with TRBD2 matching over 8 bases. Germline assignment: CDR1 SGHRS and CDR2 YFSETQ. CDR3 length: 15 residues. V shed 4 bases and J 3 bases; nucleotides not matched to a gene: 8. Here the CDR3 reads CASSRGVGGEETQYF. The CDR3 DNA reads TGCGCCAGCAGCCGGGGGGTCGGGGGGGAAGAGACCCAGTACTTC.

This rearrangement joins TRBV28 to TRBJ1-2, with 7 bases lining up with TRBD1. V lost 3 bases, J lost 2 bases, and 12 bases stayed unmatched. Germline V CDR1 and CDR2: MDHEN, SYDVKM. The CDR3 contains 17 residues. CDR3 DNA sequence: TGTGCCAGCAGTTTTTCCCCTTCCTCGGGACAGAACTATGGCTACACCTTC. Translating it yields CASSFSPSSGQNYGYTF.

The chain links TRBV5-5 to TRBJ1-4; 8 nucleotides line up with TRBD1. J lost 3 bases, V lost 1 base, and 11 bases had no gene match. There are 18 residues in the CDR3. Germline CDR1 reads SGHKS; CDR2 reads YYEKEE (reference sequence). The CDR3 DNA follows: TGTGCCAGCAGCTTGTTTTGGCAGGGGGCTCGGGCTAATGAAAAACTGTTTTTT. Protein: CASSLFWQGARANEKLFF. Full variable domain (outside the CDR3, taken from reference TRBV5-5 and TRBJ1-4): DAGVTQSPTHLIKTRGQQVTLRCSPISGHKSVSWYQQVLGQGPQFIFQYYEKEERGRGNFPDRFSARQFPNYSSELNVNALLLGDSALYLCASSLFWQGARANEKLFFGSGTQLSVL.

This chain connects TRBV5-1 to TRBJ2-1; 8 bases align to TRBD2. The CDR3 runs to 17 residues. Germline CDR1 reads SGHRS; CDR2 reads YFSETQ. J was trimmed by 5 bases and V by 4 bases; bases with no gene match: 14. In DNA, the CDR3 is TGCGCCAGCAGCCGTTCCATCCTAGCGGGCGGGAACAATGAGCAGTTCTTC. It encodes CASSRSILAGGNNEQFF.

J is TRBJ2-1 and V is TRBV28, with 10 nucleotides matching TRBD2. The germline V gene has CDR1 MDHEN and CDR2 SYDVKM. The CDR3 spans 14 residues. The J segment lost 10 bases and the V segment lost 9 bases, leaving 12 bases of the junction unmatched. CDR3 nucleotide sequence: TGTGCCAGTGTCCTAGCGGGGGACCTAAAAGAGCAGTTCTTC. Translated: CASVLAGDLKEQFF.

V and J are TRBV19 and TRBJ2-7; D possibly corresponds to TRBD2 (5 bases). The V gene lost 6 bases and the J gene lost 0 bases, with 9 bases spanning the gap. CDR1 is LNHDA and CDR2 is SQIVND in the germline V gene (reference sequence). This CDR3 has 13 residues. The CDR3, as DNA: TGTGCCAGTAGCCCGGGAAGCTCCTACGAGCAGTACTTC. Its protein is CASSPGSSYEQYF.

The J gene is TRBJ2-7, the V gene TRBV5-4; unclear D gene. This CDR3 is built from 13 residues. V lost 2 bases and J 3 bases, leaving 9 bases between the germline ends. The germline V gene encodes CDR1 SGHNT and CDR2 YYREEE (reference sequence). The CDR3 nucleotides read TGTGCCAGCAGCTTAGGCCTAGACTACGAGCAGTACTTC. Its translation: CASSLGLDYEQYF. Filled out from reference TRBV5-4 and TRBJ2-7, the complete variable domain reads ETGVTQSPTHLIKTRGQQVTLRCSSQSGHNTVSWYQQALGQGPQFIFQYYREEENGRGNFPPRFSGLQFPNYSSELNVNALELDDSALYLCASSLGLDYEQYFGPGTRLTVT.

This clone appeared a single time. This chain connects TRBV11-2 to TRBJ1-5; D might be TRBD1 (6 bases). The length of the CDR3 is 15 residues. The ends were cut back, 5 bases at V and 4 bases at J, with 15 bases in the middle. From germline, CDR1 is SGHAT and CDR2 FQNNGV. In DNA, the CDR3 is TGTGCCAGCAGCGAAGGGACACAAAGTAATCAGCCCCAGCATTTT. This translates into CASSEGTQSNQPQHF.

This clone was recorded only once. The chain combines TRBV6-4 with TRBJ1-5, with TRBD1 matching 8 bases. The trim removed 6 bases at V and 4 bases at J, leaving 8 bases unmatched. Germline lookup yields CDR1 MRHNA and CDR2 SNTAGT. CDR3 length equals 15 residues. CDR3 in DNA: TGTGCCAGCAGCTTGACAGGGGCCCAAAATCAGCCCCAGCATTTT. Its translation: CASSLTGAQNQPQHF.

CDR3: CASSFSSSRGNQPQHF. DNA for the CDR3: TGTGCCAGCAGCTTCAGTTCATCCAGGGGTAATCAGCCCCAGCATTTT. The chain recombines TRBV7-8 with TRBJ1-5, with D possibly being TRBD1 (6 bases). CDR1 is SGHVS and CDR2 is FQNEAQ in the germline V gene. This CDR3 spans 16 amino acids. Trimming stripped 3 bases from V and 4 bases from J, with 16 bases between.

The rearrangement uses TRBV19 and TRBJ1-4; D unresolved. The germline V gene encodes CDR1 LNHDA and CDR2 SQIVND (reference sequence). The germline V and J ends were trimmed by 3 bases and 5 bases, with 13 bases remaining between them. This CDR3 has 15 amino acids. CDR3 nucleotides: TGTGCCAGTAGTATTTATCGGGGTCCCAATGAAAAACTGTTTTTT. Translation gives CASSIYRGPNEKLFF.

This rearrangement joins TRBV29-1 to TRBJ2-5; 8 bases match TRBD1. Germline V gene data show CDR1 as SQVTM and CDR2 as ANQGSEA. The V segment lost 4 bases and the J segment 5 bases; nucleotides outside the gene matches: 12. The CDR3 has 15 residues. The CDR3 spells CSVGTGGQGLETQYF. CDR3 sequence (DNA): TGCAGCGTTGGGACGGGCGGACAGGGCCTGGAGACCCAGTACTTC.

The chain combines TRBV6-5 with TRBJ1-1, with 8 bases that match TRBD1. The CDR3 spans 14 residues. J lost 4 bases, V lost 5 bases, and 6 bases had no gene match. The germline V gene encodes CDR1 MNHEY and CDR2 SVGAGI. This CDR3 is CASSTDRGGTEAFF. CDR3 DNA: TGTGCCAGCAGTACTGACAGGGGCGGCACTGAAGCTTTCTTT.

The rearrangement joins TRBV6-6 to TRBJ2-2, with D possibly being TRBD2 (6 bases). The V end was cut by 6 bases, the J end by 0 bases, with 11 bases between. Germline loops: CDR1 MNHNY, CDR2 SVGAGI (reference sequence). CDR3 size: 15 residues. This chain's CDR3 is CASRPTGANTGELFF. The CDR3 nucleotides are TGTGCCAGCAGACCGACGGGGGCGAACACCGGGGAGCTGTTTTTT.